This TCR beta chain comes out of a study of T cell repertoires in cytomegalovirus infection. Trimming left V 10 bases short and J 9 bases short, with 9 bases between. Germline values: CDR1 SEHNR, CDR2 FQNEAQ (reference sequence). CDR3 length equals 10 residues. TCRdb processed the reads anew with MiXCR; each CDR3 protein has one entry. This repertoire shows about 890,000 distinct CDR3 sequences, around 31% found once; its top ten account for around an eighth. This clonotype has only a few counts. Its antigen is as yet unknown. The receptor was isolated from a human donor in good health (CMV status not recorded). Some clones in this sample may be carry-over from other donors' samples. The sample in question was cultured CD8+ T cells from PBMCs, obtained from culture after CMV antigen stimulation. The chain combines TRBV7-9 with TRBJ2-2; D gene ambiguous. DNA of the CDR3: TGTGCCACAGGAATCCGGGAGCTGTTTTTT. It yields the protein CATGIRELFF.